Sequencing of this T cell receptor (beta chain) was carried out in a study of cytomegalovirus exposure and HLA in healthy donors. This clone was seen a handful of times. The antigen remains unidentified. Primers included in the PCR were 60 Vbeta and 13 Jbeta primers. Sequencing used immunoSEQ multiplex PCR; TCRdb keeps in-frame clones, though not all of them. Here the sample spans fewer than 90,000 clones, about 79% being singletons. Study-wide results and caveats: Among CMV-associated TCR beta chains, most appeared HLA-restricted in a later analysis. The authors later found TCR association rates varying by HLA locus, with DRB1 most and HLA-C fewest.

From germline, CDR1 is LGHNA and CDR2 YSLEER. The CDR3 contains 15 residues. Trimming removed 0 bases from V and 1 base from J, with 9 bases in between. What was sequenced was PBMCs. The chain is built from TRBV4-3 and TRBJ2-5; D unresolved. The clonotype was recovered from a female donor in good health and CMV-seronegative. The CDR3 bases are TGCGCCAGCAGCCAAGAAGTACAGTTCCAAGAGACCCAGTACTTC. This translates into CASSQEVQFQETQYF.